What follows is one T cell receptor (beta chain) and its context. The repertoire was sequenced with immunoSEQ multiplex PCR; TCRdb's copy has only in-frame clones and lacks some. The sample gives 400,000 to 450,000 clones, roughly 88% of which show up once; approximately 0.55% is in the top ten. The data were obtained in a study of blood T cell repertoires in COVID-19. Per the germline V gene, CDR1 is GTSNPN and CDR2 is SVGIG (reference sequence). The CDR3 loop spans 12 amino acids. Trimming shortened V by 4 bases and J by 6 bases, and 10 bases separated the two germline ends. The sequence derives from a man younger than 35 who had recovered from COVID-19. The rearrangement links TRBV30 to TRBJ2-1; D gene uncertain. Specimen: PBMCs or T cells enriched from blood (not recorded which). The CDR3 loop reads CAWIPGINEQFF. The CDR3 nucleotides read TGTGCCTGGATTCCAGGAATCAATGAGCAGTTCTTC.